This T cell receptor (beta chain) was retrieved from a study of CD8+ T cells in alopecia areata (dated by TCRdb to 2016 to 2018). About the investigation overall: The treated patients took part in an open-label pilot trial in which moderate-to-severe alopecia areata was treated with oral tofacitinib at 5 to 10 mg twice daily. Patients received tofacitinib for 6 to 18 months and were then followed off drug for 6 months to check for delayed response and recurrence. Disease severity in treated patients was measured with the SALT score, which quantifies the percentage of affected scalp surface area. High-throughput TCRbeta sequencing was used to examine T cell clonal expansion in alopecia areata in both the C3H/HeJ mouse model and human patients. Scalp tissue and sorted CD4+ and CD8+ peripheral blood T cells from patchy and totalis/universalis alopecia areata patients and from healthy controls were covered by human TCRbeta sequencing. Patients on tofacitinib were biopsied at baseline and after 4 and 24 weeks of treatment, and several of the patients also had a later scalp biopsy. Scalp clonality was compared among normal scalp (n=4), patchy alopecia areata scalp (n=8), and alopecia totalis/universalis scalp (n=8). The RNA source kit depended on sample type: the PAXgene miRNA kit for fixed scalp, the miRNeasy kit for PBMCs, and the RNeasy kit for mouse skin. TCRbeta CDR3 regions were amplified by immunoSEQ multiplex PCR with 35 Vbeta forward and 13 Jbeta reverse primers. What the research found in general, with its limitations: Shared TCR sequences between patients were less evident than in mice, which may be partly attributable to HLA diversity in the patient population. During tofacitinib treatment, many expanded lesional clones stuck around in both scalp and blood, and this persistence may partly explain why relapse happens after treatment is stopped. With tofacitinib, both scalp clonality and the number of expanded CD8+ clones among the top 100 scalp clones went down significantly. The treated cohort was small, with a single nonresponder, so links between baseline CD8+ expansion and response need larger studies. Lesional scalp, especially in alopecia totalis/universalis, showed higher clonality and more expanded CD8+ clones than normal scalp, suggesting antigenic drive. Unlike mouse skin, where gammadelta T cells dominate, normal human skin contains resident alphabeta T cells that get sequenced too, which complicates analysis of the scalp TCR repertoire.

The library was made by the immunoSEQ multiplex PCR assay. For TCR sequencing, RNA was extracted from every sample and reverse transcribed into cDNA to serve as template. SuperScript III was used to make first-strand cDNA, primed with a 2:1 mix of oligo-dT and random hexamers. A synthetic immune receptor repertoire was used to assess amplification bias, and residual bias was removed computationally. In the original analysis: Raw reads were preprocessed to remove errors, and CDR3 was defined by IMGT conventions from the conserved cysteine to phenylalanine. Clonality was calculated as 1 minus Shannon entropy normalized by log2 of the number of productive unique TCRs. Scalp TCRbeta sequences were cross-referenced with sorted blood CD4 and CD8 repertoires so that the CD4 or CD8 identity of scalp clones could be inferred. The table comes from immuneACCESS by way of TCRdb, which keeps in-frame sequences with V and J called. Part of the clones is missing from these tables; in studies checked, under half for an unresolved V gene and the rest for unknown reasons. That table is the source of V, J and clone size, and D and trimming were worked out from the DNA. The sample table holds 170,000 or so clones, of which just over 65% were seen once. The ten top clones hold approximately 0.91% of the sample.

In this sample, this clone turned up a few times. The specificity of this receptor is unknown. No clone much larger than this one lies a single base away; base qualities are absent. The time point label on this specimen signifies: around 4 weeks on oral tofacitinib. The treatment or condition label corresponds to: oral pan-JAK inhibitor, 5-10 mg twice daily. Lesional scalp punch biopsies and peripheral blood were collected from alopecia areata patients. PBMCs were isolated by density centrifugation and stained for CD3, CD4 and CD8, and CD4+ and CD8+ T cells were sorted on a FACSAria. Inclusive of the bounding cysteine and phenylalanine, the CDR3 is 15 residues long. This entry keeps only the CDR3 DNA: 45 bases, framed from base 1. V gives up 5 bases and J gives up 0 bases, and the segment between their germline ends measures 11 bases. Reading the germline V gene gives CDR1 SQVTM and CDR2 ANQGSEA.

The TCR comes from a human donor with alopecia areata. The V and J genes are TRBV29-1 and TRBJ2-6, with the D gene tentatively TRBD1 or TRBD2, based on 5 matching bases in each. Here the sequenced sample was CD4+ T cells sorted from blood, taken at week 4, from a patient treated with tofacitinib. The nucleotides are TGCAGCGTTACGGGACCGAGCTCTGGGGCCAACGTCCTGACTTTC. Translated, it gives CSVTGPSSGANVLTF.